The 20 T cell receptor beta chains in this list originate from one sample, sequenced in a study of shared clonotypes between healthy human individuals. Method: immunoSEQ multiplex PCR; TCRdb's copy keeps in-frame clones and lacks some. The sample lists 1 million to 1.3 million clones, around 82% occurring once. The sequenced material came from memory CD4+ T cells from PBMCs. Subset denoted: CD45RA-negative fraction. These receptors all come from a man younger than 35 in good health. Some clones in this sample may be carry-over from other donors' samples.

The rearrangement uses TRBV7-3 and TRBJ1-1; 11 bases are shared with TRBD1. The CDR3 sequence is 15 residues long. Looked up from germline, CDR1 is SGHTA and CDR2 is FQGTGA. Trimming removed 5 bases from V and 3 bases from J; junction bases left unmatched: 5. CDR3 residues: CASSGQGATYTEAFF. In DNA form, the CDR3 reads TGTGCCAGCAGCGGACAGGGGGCGACGTACACTGAAGCTTTCTTT.

This clone came up once. This chain joins TRBV2 and TRBJ2-1; D is uncertain. This CDR3 contains 14 residues. In germline, CDR1 is SNHLY, CDR2 FYNNEI. V was pared by 0 bases and J by 6 bases, with 9 bases between. The DNA of the CDR3 is TGTGCCAGCAGTGAAGCGCAAAGTCTCAATGAGCAGTTCTTC. As protein: CASSEAQSLNEQFF.

The gene calls are TRBV9 and TRBJ1-4, with a weak D call TRBD1 (5 bases). V lost 0 bases, J lost 7 bases, and 10 bases lay in between. The CDR3 runs 14 residues. The germline V gene encodes CDR1 SGDLS and CDR2 YYNGEE. The CDR3 DNA reads as TGTGCCAGCAGCGTAGAGGCAGGGACTGAAAAACTGTTTTTT. Translated, it gives CASSVEAGTEKLFF.

The gene calls are TRBV7-9 and TRBJ1-2; a possible D gene is TRBD1 (5 bases). The CDR3 length is 16 residues. Germline CDR1 is SEHNR and CDR2 is FQNEAQ (reference sequence). The V and J ends lost 5 bases and 0 bases respectively, with 16 bases between them. The CDR3 is CASSPVGRDPNYGYTF. CDR3 coding DNA: TGTGCCAGCAGCCCCGTGGGGCGCGATCCTAACTATGGCTACACCTTC.

The rearrangement uses TRBV30 and TRBJ2-5; D is possibly TRBD1 or TRBD2 (6 bases each). The CDR3 consists of 13 residues. V was pared by 4 bases and J by 6 bases, with 15 bases between. Germline CDR1 and CDR2: GTSNPN and SVGIG (reference sequence). CDR3 protein: CAWTPGAGKTQYF. The CDR3 DNA sequence: TGTGCCTGGACCCCGGGGGCTGGGAAGACCCAGTACTTC.

The chain's CDR3 is CASSPLPSTTDTQYF. In DNA form, the CDR3 reads TGTGCCAGCAGCCCCCTGCCATCCACCACAGATACGCAGTATTTT. J is TRBJ2-3 and V is TRBV5-8; D remains unclear. Germline V CDR1 and CDR2: SGHTS, YDEGEE. The CDR3 consists of 15 residues. Trimming pared 4 bases from V and 2 bases from J, leaving 14 bases between.

About this clone itself: Other nucleotide sequences from this sample produce the same CDR3. The chain links TRBV6-5 to TRBJ2-3; no clear D gene. The V gene's germline CDR1 is MNHEY and CDR2 SVGAGI. The V gene lost 0 bases and the J gene lost 3 bases, with 7 bases spanning the gap. The CDR3 length is 14 residues. In DNA form, the CDR3 reads TGTGCCAGCAGTTACTCGACATCGACAGATACGCAGTATTTT. It is translated as CASSYSTSTDTQYF.

The V and J genes are TRBV28 and TRBJ2-5; D gene uncertain. The CDR3 is 13 residues long. V was pared by 3 bases and J by 8 bases, with 13 bases between. Germline assignment: CDR1 MDHEN and CDR2 SYDVKM. CDR3 sequence: CASSLSPRGTQYF. In nucleotides, the CDR3 is TGTGCCAGCAGTTTGAGCCCCCGAGGTACCCAGTACTTC. Supplemented by reference TRBV28 and TRBJ2-5, the full variable domain reads DVKVTQSSRYLVKRTGEKVFLECVQDMDHENMFWYRQDPGLGLRLIYFSYDVKMKEKGDIPEGYSVSREKKERFSLILESASTNQTSMYLCASSLSPRGTQYFGPGTRLLVL.

This clone occurred once. This chain joins TRBV5-8 and TRBJ2-7; TRBD1 might be the D (6 bases). This CDR3 contains 15 residues. The V gene lost 1 base and the J gene lost 0 bases, with 11 bases spanning the gap. Looked up from germline, CDR1 is SGHTS and CDR2 is YDEGEE. The CDR3 nucleotides read TGTGCCAGCAGCTTGACAGGGACCTACTCCTACGAGCAGTACTTC. Protein: CASSLTGTYSYEQYF.

The chain recombines TRBV28 with TRBJ1-5, with a possible D match to TRBD1 (6 bases). With 5 bases removed from V and 2 bases from J, the gap between germline ends came to 22 bases. CDR1 is MDHEN, CDR2 SYDVKM, per germline. There are 18 residues in the CDR3. The CDR3 is CASSINLRGGRGNQPQHF. Here the CDR3 DNA reads TGTGCCAGCAGTATAAACCTCCGGGGGGGCCGGGGCAATCAGCCCCAGCATTTT.

The chain combines TRBV5-1 with TRBJ1-2; no definite D call. The CDR3 has 14 amino acids. Germline V gene lookup returns CDR1 SGHRS and CDR2 YFSETQ. V lost 0 bases and J lost 8, with 14 bases in between. The CDR3: CASSLVAGDRGYTF. The CDR3 nucleotides are TGCGCCAGCAGCTTGGTGGCCGGGGATAGGGGCTACACCTTC.

The chain couples TRBV9 to TRBJ2-7, with 9 nucleotides matching TRBD1. The V gene's germline CDR1 is SGDLS and CDR2 YYNGEE. This CDR3 is 15 amino acids long. V was clipped by 0 bases and J by 4 bases; unmatched bases: 5. CDR3 region: CASSVAPGQGYEQYF. CDR3 coding DNA: TGTGCCAGCAGCGTAGCTCCGGGACAGGGTTACGAGCAGTACTTC. The full variable domain, in which reference TRBV9 and TRBJ2-7 provide the parts outside the CDR3, is DSGVTQTPKHLITATGQRVTLRCSPRSGDLSVYWYQQSLDQGLQFLIQYYNGEERAKGNILERFSAQQFPDLHSELNLSSLELGDSALYFCASSVAPGQGYEQYFGPGTRLTVT.

In the case of this clone: Other DNA sequences in this sample translate to the same CDR3. For the CDR3, the DNA is TGTGCCAGCAGTTCGCAGGGTAGGAACTATGGCTACACCTTC. It codes for CASSSQGRNYGYTF. This chain uses TRBV28 with TRBJ1-2; a possible D gene is TRBD1 (5 bases). The CDR3 is 14 residues long. Germline V gene sequence: CDR1 MDHEN, CDR2 SYDVKM. The V gene lost 4 bases and the J gene lost 2 bases, with 11 bases spanning the gap.

This clone was found a few times. The V and J genes are TRBV7-2 and TRBJ1-1; D is unclear. V was pared by 6 bases and J by 2 bases, with 4 bases between. There are 11 residues in the CDR3. In germline, CDR1 is SGHTA, CDR2 FQGNSA. The CDR3 loop reads CASRFNTEAFF. DNA of the CDR3: TGTGCCAGCAGGTTCAACACTGAAGCTTTCTTT.

V usage is TRBV7-9 and J usage is TRBJ2-1, with a tentative D call TRBD1 (6 bases). Germline values: CDR1 SEHNR, CDR2 FQNEAQ (reference sequence). The CDR3 covers 17 residues. Trimming shortened V by 6 bases and J by 6 bases, and 24 bases separated the two germline ends. CDR3 amino acids: CASRLNRAAPGFNEQFF. As DNA, the CDR3 is TGTGCCAGCAGATTAAACAGGGCTGCGCCTGGGTTCAATGAGCAGTTCTTC.

This chain joins TRBV7-9 and TRBJ1-4; no clear D. V was cut by 5 bases and J by 8 bases, with 15 bases left in between. CDR1 and CDR2 (germline): SEHNR, FQNEAQ (reference sequence). The CDR3 spans 14 residues. The CDR3 bases are TGTGCCAGCAGCCCCGGTAGCCATCGGGAAAAACTGTTTTTT. The encoded protein is CASSPGSHREKLFF. The full variable domain, completed using reference TRBV7-9 and TRBJ1-4, is DTGVSQNPRHKITKRGQNVTFRCDPISEHNRLYWYRQTLGQGPEFLTYFQNEAQLEKSRLLSDRFSAERPKGSFSTLEIQRTEQGDSAMYLCASSPGSHREKLFFGSGTQLSVL.

About this clone: This specimen includes other DNA sequences encoding the same CDR3. This chain links TRBV5-1 with TRBJ2-5; D is unresolved. CDR3 length: 13 amino acids. Germline CDR1 and CDR2: SGHRS and YFSETQ. The V and J ends lost 2 bases and 4 bases respectively, with 9 bases between them. CDR3 bases: TGCGCCAGCAGCTTAGGAGTTAGAGAGACCCAGTACTTC. It yields the protein CASSLGVRETQYF.

In DNA form, the CDR3 reads TGTGCCAGCAGCTTAGAGAGGGTAAGTAGCAATCAGCCCCAGCATTTT. This sequence encodes CASSLERVSSNQPQHF. V and J are TRBV7-3 and TRBJ1-5; D is ambiguous. V was clipped by 2 bases and J by 0 bases, with 11 bases between them. The CDR3 spans 16 residues. CDR1 and CDR2 (germline): SGHTA, FQGTGA. The full variable domain, rest sourced from reference TRBV7-3 and TRBJ1-5, is GAGVSQTPSNKVTEKGKYVELRCDPISGHTALYWYRQSLGQGPEFLIYFQGTGAADDSGLPNDRFFAVRPEGSVSTLKIQRTERGDSAVYLCASSLERVSSNQPQHFGDGTRLSIL.

On this clone itself: The identical CDR3 is also encoded by other nucleotide sequences in the sample. This sequence joins TRBV15 and TRBJ1-1, with 8 bases aligning to TRBD1. Germline V CDR1 and CDR2: LNHNV, YYDKDF (reference sequence). With V trimmed by 3 bases and J by 1 base, 4 bases remained unmatched. The CDR3 contains 15 residues. CDR3 residues: CATSSGQGGNTEAFF. The CDR3 DNA is TGTGCCACCAGCAGCGGACAGGGTGGGAACACTGAAGCTTTCTTT.

The chain employs TRBV29-1 and TRBJ2-2, with unresolved D. Trimming stripped 8 bases from V and 4 bases from J, with 14 bases between. The CDR3 loop spans 13 amino acids. Germline CDR1 reads SQVTM; CDR2 reads ANQGSEA. CDR3 nucleotide sequence: TGCAGCCTGAGGACGGATTTCACCGGGGAGCTGTTTTTT. Translating it yields CSLRTDFTGELFF.